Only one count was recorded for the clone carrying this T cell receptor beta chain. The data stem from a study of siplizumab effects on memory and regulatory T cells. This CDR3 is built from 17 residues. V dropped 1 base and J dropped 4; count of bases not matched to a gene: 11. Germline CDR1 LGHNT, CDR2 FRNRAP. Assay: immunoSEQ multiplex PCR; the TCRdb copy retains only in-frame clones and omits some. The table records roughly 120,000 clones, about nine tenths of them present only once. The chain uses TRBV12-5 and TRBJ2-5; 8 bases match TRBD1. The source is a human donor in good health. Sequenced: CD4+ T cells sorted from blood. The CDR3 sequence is CASGLAVNPGGLETQYF. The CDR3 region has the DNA TGTGCTAGTGGTTTGGCCGTAAACCCAGGGGGCCTAGAGACCCAGTACTTC. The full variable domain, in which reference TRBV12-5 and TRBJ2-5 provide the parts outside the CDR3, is DARVTQTPRHKVTEMGQEVTMRCQPILGHNTVFWYRQTMMQGLELLAYFRNRAPLDDSGMPKDRFSAEMPDATLATLKIQPSEPRDSAVYFCASGLAVNPGGLETQYFGPGTRLLVL.